The rows below give T cell receptor beta chains drawn from one sample of a study of cytomegalovirus exposure and HLA in healthy donors. Only in-frame clones appear in the TCRdb table, and some are missing; sequencing was by immunoSEQ multiplex PCR. The sample lists roughly 150,000 clones, around 81% occurring once. Sequencing was done on a sample of PBMCs. All receptors derive from a man between 35 and 55 years old in good health and CMV-seronegative. The CDR3 runs from the conserved cysteine through the conserved F or W. D genes are given only for firm matches. Clone size is shown for a subset of rows, as once, few, many or a class of expanded clone.

j_gene | v_gene | abundance | d_gene | len | CDR3aa | CDR3nt
TRBJ1-2 | TRBV7-9 | - | TRBD1 | 15 | CASSLGQGVSYGYTF | TGTGCCAGCAGCTTAGGGCAGGGGGTGTCCTATGGCTACACCTTC
TRBJ2-2 | TRBV7-6 | - | TRBD1 | 18 | CASSFGEWTGANTGELFF | TGTGCCAGCAGCTTTGGGGAGTGGACAGGGGCGAACACCGGGGAGCTGTTTTTT
TRBJ1-1 | TRBV2 | - | - | 11 | CASSSPTEAFF | TGTGCCAGCAGCTCTCCCACTGAAGCTTTCTTT
TRBJ2-7 | TRBV27 | - | TRBD1 | 15 | CASGDGTAGPYEQYF | TGTGCCAGCGGAGACGGGACAGCCGGCCCCTACGAGCAGTACTTC
TRBJ2-7 | TRBV7-9 | - | - | 17 | CSSSLEVPAGRTYEQYF | TGTTCCAGCAGCTTAGAAGTACCGGCAGGGAGGACCTACGAGCAGTACTTC
TRBJ1-1 | TRBV5-1 | - | TRBD1 | 15 | CASSPTGVADTEAFF | TGCGCCAGCAGTCCAACAGGGGTGGCGGACACTGAAGCTTTCTTT
TRBJ1-4 | TRBV2 | - | TRBD1 | 15 | CASRPTGTGIEKLFF | TGTGCCAGCAGGCCGACAGGGACGGGGATTGAAAAACTGTTTTTT
TRBJ2-1 | TRBV25-1 | - | TRBD2 | 15 | CASRSSGSPYNEQFF | TGTGCCAGCAGGTCTAGCGGGAGTCCCTACAATGAGCAGTTCTTC
TRBJ2-7 | TRBV2 | - | TRBD2 | 16 | CASSGGAGGSPYEQYF | TGTGCCAGCAGTGGGGGGGCGGGAGGATCCCCCTACGAGCAGTACTTC
TRBJ2-1 | TRBV2 | - | - | 9 | CAVRGEQFF | TGTGCCGTGAGAGGTGAGCAGTTCTTC
TRBJ2-7 | TRBV6-1 | - | TRBD2 | 15 | CASSPGTSGGYEQYF | TGTGCCAGCAGTCCCGGGACTAGCGGAGGGTACGAGCAGTACTTC
TRBJ2-2 | TRBV11-2 | - | - | 16 | CASSLDKGLSAGELFF | TGTGCCAGCAGCTTAGATAAGGGACTTAGTGCCGGGGAGCTGTTTTTT
TRBJ2-1 | TRBV7-3 | - | - | 15 | CASSPQSGGTGEQFF | TGTGCCAGCAGCCCCCAGTCAGGGGGGACGGGTGAGCAGTTCTTC
TRBJ2-2 | TRBV5-1 | - | - | 17 | CASSLGLGGDITGELFF | TGCGCCAGCAGCTTGGGCCTTGGAGGAGATATTACCGGGGAGCTGTTTTTT
TRBJ1-5 | TRBV7-9 | few | TRBD1 | 14 | CASSATGVRQPQHF | TGTGCCAGCAGCGCCACAGGGGTCCGGCAGCCCCAGCATTTT
TRBJ2-1 | TRBV2 | once | TRBD2 | 15 | CASGERESVSNEQFF | TGTGCCAGCGGGGAGCGGGAGAGCGTTAGTAATGAGCAGTTCTTC
TRBJ2-2 | TRBV9 | - | - | 16 | CASSVASVQYTGELFF | TGTGCCAGCAGCGTAGCCTCGGTCCAATACACCGGGGAGCTGTTTTTT
TRBJ2-3 | TRBV27 | - | - | 17 | CASSLTHGQPYTDTQYF | TGTGCCAGCAGTTTAACCCATGGGCAGCCTTACACAGATACGCAGTATTTT
TRBJ2-1 | TRBV27 | - | - | 15 | CASSFRESRYNEQFF | TGTGCCAGCAGTTTTCGCGAATCGAGGTACAATGAGCAGTTCTTC
TRBJ1-3 | TRBV5-1 | - | - | 14 | CASSFDGSGNTIYF | TGCGCCAGCAGCTTTGACGGGTCTGGAAACACCATATATTTT
TRBJ1-2 | TRBV30 | - | TRBD1 | 12 | CAWGDRNYGYTF | TGTGCCTGGGGGGACAGGAACTATGGCTACACCTTC
TRBJ2-1 | TRBV2 | - | TRBD2 | 14 | CASRVAGTRGEQFF | TGTGCCAGCAGGGTAGCGGGTACTCGGGGTGAGCAGTTCTTC
TRBJ2-3 | TRBV28 | few | TRBD2 | 16 | CASSTPGLAGEDTQYF | TGTGCCAGCAGTACCCCGGGACTAGCGGGAGAAGATACGCAGTATTTT
TRBJ1-3 | TRBV7-9 | - | - | 15 | CASSPGHYSGNTIYF | TGTGCCAGCAGCCCTGGACACTACTCTGGAAACACCATATATTTT
TRBJ2-7 | TRBV10-3 | - | TRBD2 | 16 | CAISASNSGGSYEQYF | TGTGCCATCAGTGCCTCTAATAGCGGGGGATCCTACGAGCAGTACTTC
TRBJ2-1 | TRBV19 | - | TRBD2 | 13 | CASSRGLADEQFF | TGTGCCAGTAGTAGGGGACTAGCGGATGAGCAGTTCTTC
TRBJ2-5 | TRBV7-8 | - | - | 13 | CASSLGGGETQYF | TGTGCCAGCAGCTTAGGGGGAGGTGAGACCCAGTACTTC